Included here is one TCR beta chain sequence, with context. Its antigen is unidentified. These data come from a study of CD8 T cells in Susac syndrome. Study-wide background: Patients with Susac syndrome, at blood draw, were therapy-naive, on corticosteroids, or on intravenous immunoglobulin alone.

Random-hexamer reverse transcription was applied to about 0.45 to 1 ug RNA. Amplification of the TCR beta CDR3 was carried out by immunoSEQ multiplex PCR, which spanned a total of 54 Vbeta and 13 Jbeta segments. MiXCR, applied by TCRdb to the immunoSEQ multiplex PCR reads, yields one record per CDR3 protein. The sample carries some 140,000 distinct CDR3 sequences, 95% recorded once. CD8+ and CD4+ T cells from blood underwent TCR beta sequencing. Study findings and constraints: In TEMRA cells and active patients, CD8+ clonal expansion in Susac reached its peak.

After removal of 8 bases from V and 12 bases from J, the junction contained 14 bases not matched to a gene. Germline V gives CDR1 SEHNR, CDR2 FQNEAQ (reference sequence). The CDR3 runs to 14 residues. The TCR originated in a human donor with Susac syndrome. The chain uses TRBV7-9 and TRBJ2-7, with 12 nucleotides matching TRBD1. The material sequenced was CD8+ T cells from PBMCs. CDR3 protein: CASDTGQGAPRPYF. In DNA, the CDR3 is TGTGCCAGCGACACGGGACAGGGGGCCCCAAGGCCGTACTTC.